The T cell receptor beta chain under discussion was sequenced for a study of CD8+ T cells in alopecia areata. Study observations and caveats: Among the cells sequenced in scalp samples are also the resident alphabeta T cells of normal skin. For patients receiving tofacitinib, scalp clonality and expanded CD8+ clones among the top 100 significantly decreased.

Regarding this clone: The antigen remains unidentified.

Noted treatment: oral pan-JAK inhibitor, 5-10 mg twice daily. Collection of lesional scalp punch biopsies and peripheral blood was performed in alopecia areata patients. Germline CDR1 and CDR2: GTSNPN and SVGIG (reference sequence). This CDR3 is built from 13 residues. V lost 3 bases, J lost 5 bases, and 6 bases stayed unmatched. Isolated RNA was reverse transcribed into cDNA used as the sequencing template. Method: immunoSEQ multiplex PCR; TCRdb's copy keeps in-frame clones and lacks some. The sample has approximately 200,000 clones; about three fifths are singletons. The sample was CD4+ T cells sorted from blood, taken at week 24, from a patient treated with tofacitinib. This clonotype originated in a human donor with alopecia areata. This chain uses TRBV30 with TRBJ2-7; TRBD2 matches at 8 bases. CDR3 sequence reads: CAWRKAGVDEQYF. The DNA of the CDR3 is TGTGCCTGGAGAAAAGCGGGAGTAGACGAGCAGTACTTC.